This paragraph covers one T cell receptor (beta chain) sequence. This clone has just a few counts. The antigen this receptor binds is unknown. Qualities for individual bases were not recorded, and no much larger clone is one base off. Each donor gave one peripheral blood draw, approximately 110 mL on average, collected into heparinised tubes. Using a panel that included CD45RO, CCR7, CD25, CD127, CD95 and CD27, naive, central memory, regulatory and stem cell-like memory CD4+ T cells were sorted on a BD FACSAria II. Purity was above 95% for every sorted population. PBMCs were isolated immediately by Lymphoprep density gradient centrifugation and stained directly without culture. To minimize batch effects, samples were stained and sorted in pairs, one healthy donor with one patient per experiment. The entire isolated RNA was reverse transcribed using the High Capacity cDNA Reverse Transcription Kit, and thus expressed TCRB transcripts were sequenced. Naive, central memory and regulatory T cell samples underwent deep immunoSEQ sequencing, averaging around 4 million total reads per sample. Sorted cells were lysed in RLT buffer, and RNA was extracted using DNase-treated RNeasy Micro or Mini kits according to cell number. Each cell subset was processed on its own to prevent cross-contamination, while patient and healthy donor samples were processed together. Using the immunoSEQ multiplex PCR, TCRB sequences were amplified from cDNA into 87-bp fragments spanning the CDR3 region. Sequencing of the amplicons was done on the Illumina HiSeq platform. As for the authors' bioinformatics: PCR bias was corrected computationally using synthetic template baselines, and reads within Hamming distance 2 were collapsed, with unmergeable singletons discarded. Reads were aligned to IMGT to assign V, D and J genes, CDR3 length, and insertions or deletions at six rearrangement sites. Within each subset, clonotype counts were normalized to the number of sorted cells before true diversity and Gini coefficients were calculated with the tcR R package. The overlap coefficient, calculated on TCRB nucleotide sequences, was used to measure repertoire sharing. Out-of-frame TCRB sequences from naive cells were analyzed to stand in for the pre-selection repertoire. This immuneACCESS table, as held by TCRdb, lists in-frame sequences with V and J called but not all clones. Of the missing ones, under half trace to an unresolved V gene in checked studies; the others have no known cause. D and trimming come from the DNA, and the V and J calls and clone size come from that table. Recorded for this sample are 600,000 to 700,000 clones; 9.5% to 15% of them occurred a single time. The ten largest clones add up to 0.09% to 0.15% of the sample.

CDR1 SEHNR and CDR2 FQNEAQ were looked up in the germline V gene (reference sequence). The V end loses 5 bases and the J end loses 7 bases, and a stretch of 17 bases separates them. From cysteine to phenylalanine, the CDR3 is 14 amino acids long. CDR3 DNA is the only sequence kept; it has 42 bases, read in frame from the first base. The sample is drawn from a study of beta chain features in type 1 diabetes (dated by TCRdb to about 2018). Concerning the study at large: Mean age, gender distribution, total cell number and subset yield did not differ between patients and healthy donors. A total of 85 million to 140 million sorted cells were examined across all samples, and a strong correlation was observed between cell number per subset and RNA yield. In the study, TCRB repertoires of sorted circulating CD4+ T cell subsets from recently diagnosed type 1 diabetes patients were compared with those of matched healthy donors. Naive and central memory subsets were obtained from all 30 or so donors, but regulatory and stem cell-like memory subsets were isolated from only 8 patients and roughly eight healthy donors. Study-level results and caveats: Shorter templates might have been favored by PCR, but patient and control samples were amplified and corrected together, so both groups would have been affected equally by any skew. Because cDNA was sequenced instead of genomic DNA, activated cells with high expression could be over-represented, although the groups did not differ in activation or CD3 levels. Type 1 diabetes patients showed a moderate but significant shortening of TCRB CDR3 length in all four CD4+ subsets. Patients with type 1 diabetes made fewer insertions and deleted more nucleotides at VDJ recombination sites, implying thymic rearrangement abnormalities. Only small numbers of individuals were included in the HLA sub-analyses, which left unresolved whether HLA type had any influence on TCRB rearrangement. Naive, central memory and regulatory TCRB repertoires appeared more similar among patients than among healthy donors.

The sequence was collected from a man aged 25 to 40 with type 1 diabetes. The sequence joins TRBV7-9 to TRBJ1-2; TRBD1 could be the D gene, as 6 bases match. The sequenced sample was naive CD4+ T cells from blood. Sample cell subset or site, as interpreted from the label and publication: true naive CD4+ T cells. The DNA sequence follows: TGTGCCAGCAGCCCCCCTGGGGGGGCCTCTGGCTACACCTTC. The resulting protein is CASSPPGGASGYTF.